This T cell receptor (beta chain) was found in a study of CD8 T cells in ankylosing spondylitis. Between the trimmed V and J ends, which lost 10 bases and 7 bases, there was a span of 19 bases. Per the germline V gene, CDR1 is MGHRA and CDR2 is YSYEKL. The CDR3 extends over 14 amino acids. This clonotype was seen repeatedly, ten times or more. What it binds is unknown. TCRdb recomputed calls from the 5' RACE reads with MiXCR, one row per CDR3 protein. The repertoire has around 150,000 distinct CDR3 sequences, just under 7.5% of them found once; the top ten carry under 15%. Study conclusions and caveats: It appeared that ankylosing spondylitis blood was characterized by a TCR beta motif of about eight highly homologous variants.

This clonotype originated in a female donor with ankylosing spondylitis or in good health (not recorded which). Sample: blood, either unsorted or a sorted T cell fraction (not recorded which). This sequence joins TRBV4-1 and TRBJ2-2; possible D gene TRBD1, 6 bases. The CDR3 sequence: CATQAGTRSGELFF. The DNA for the CDR3 is TGCGCCACCCAGGCCGGGACACGCAGCGGGGAGCTGTTTTTT.